This T cell receptor (beta chain) was recovered during a study of T cells in Graves' hyperthyroidism and ophthalmopathy. About the study: Any treatment followed the collection of peripheral blood at initial diagnosis.

From RNA transcripts, TCR beta CDR3 regions were amplified. The study used the HTBI primer set for a first-round RT-PCR of the TCR CDR3. TCRdb called the multiplex PCR reads again in MiXCR, with one record for every CDR3 protein. Of over 350,000 distinct CDR3 sequences listed, less than 20% are singletons. CDR1 is SEHNR, CDR2 FQNEAQ, per germline (reference sequence). Trimming removed 3 bases at V and 3 bases at J, with 18 bases between. The CDR3 spans 16 residues. Disease duration was under 3 months in the ophthalmopathy patients, who also had a Clinical Activity Score of at least 3 and a NOSPECS grade of at least 4. This clonotype was seen many times. Its antigen is not identified. Whole-study findings and limits: The model anticipated ophthalmopathy a median 6.5 months pre-onset. Also found in blood were most expanded thyroid clonotypes above 0.001.

Sequencing was carried out using blood. The V gene is TRBV7-9, the J gene TRBJ2-7; D is perhaps TRBD1 (5 bases). The clonotype comes from a man in his late teens or twenties with Graves' ophthalmopathy. CDR3 sequence: CASSFPSGEGDYEQYF. CDR3 bases: TGTGCCAGCAGCTTCCCCAGTGGGGAAGGGGACTACGAGCAGTACTTC.